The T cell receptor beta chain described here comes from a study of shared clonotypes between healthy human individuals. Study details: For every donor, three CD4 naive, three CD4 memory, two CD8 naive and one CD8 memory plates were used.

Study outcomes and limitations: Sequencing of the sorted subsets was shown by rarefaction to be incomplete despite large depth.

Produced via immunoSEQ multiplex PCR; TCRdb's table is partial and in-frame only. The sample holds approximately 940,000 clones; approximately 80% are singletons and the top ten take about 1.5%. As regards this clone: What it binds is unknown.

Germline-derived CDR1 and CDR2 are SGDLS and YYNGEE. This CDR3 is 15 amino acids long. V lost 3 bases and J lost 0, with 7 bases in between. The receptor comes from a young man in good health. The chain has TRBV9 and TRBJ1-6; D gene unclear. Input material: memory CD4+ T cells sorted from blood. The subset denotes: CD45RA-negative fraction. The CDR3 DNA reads TGTGCCAGCAGCGATGGAGGCTCCTATAATTCACCCCTCCACTTT. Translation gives CASSDGGSYNSPLHF. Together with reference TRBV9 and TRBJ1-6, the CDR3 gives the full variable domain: DSGVTQTPKHLITATGQRVTLRCSPRSGDLSVYWYQQSLDQGLQFLIQYYNGEERAKGNILERFSAQQFPDLHSELNLSSLELGDSALYFCASSDGGSYNSPLHFGNGTRLTVT.